This T cell receptor beta chain was sequenced in a study of T cells in Graves' hyperthyroidism and ophthalmopathy. Study background: Before treatment of any kind, peripheral blood was taken at initial diagnosis. Points from the study as a whole: Blood held most thyroid clonotypes expanded above 0.001 frequency.

Germline V gene lookup returns CDR1 MNHEY and CDR2 SMNVEV (reference sequence). CDR3 length: 14 amino acids. Trimming took off 0 bases at V and 6 bases at J, with 9 bases between the two ends. Turning to this clonotype: Its antigen is unidentified.

Researchers amplified the TCR beta CDR3 regions from RNA transcripts. When the TCR CDR3 underwent first-round RT-PCR, the HTBI primer set was used. TCRdb redid the calling of the multiplex PCR reads with MiXCR, one entry per CDR3 protein. This sample has roughly 740,000 distinct CDR3 sequences, with about a sixth found just once. The study enrolled patients aged 18 to 65 with newly diagnosed hyperthyroidism of under 2 months' duration. Patients with uncontrolled infections, other autoimmune diseases, pregnancy or lactation were excluded. The chain carries TRBV27 and TRBJ1-5; weak D call: TRBD1 (5 bases). Sequenced input: blood. The receptor was isolated from a man aged 18 to 29 with Graves' hyperthyroidism. The CDR3 coding sequence is TGTGCCAGCAGTTTATCGGGGGTTCTTCAGCCCCAGCATTTT. Translating gives CASSLSGVLQPQHF.